This T cell receptor beta chain was obtained from a study of blood T cell repertoires in COVID-19. Whole-study context: Material from acute and convalescent COVID-19 was sourced from the United States, Italy and Spain.

Generated by immunoSEQ multiplex PCR, the TCRdb table keeps only in-frame clones and is missing some. The table shows about 300,000 clones, with about 84% occurring only once. The germline CDR1 and CDR2 sequences are SGHTA and FQGNSA. V lost 5 bases and J 1 base, leaving 17 bases between the germline ends. CDR3 size: 16 residues. The sequence was collected from a woman between 45 and 60 years old with acute or convalescent COVID-19. Sequences were obtained from peripheral blood. J is TRBJ1-2 and V is TRBV7-2; the D is unclear. The CDR3 coding sequence is TGTGCCAGCAGCCACATATCCCTCGACATTAACTATGGCTACACCTTC. As protein: CASSHISLDINYGYTF. Full variable domain (rest looked up from reference TRBV7-2 and TRBJ1-2): GAGVSQSPSNKVTEKGKDVELRCDPISGHTALYWYRQSLGQGLEFLIYFQGNSAPDKSGLPSDRFSAERTGGSVSTLTIQRTQQEDSAVYLCASSHISLDINYGYTFGSGTRLTVV.